This passage covers 28 T cell receptor beta chains from one sample sequenced in a study of T-cell reconstitution after alpha-beta-depleted transplantation in children. Researchers prepared the TCRbeta library using unique molecular identifiers, the study reports. TCRdb reanalysed the PCR reads using MiXCR and keeps one entry per CDR3 protein. Among approximately 1,000,000 distinct CDR3 sequences, around 30% were seen once, and the ten largest hold roughly 27%. Material: PBMCs, mostly from graft donor cells, obtained 360 days after TCRalphabeta/CD19-depleted stem cell transplant. All receptors come from a boy under two years old who had a stem cell transplant for SCID, so the T cells may come from the graft donor.

The chain recombines TRBV5-5 with TRBJ1-2; 7 bases are a match to TRBD1. The J segment lost 7 bases and the V segment lost 1 base, leaving 13 bases of the junction unmatched. CDR1 and CDR2 (germline): SGHKS, YYEKEE (reference sequence). This CDR3 has 16 residues. This chain's CDR3 is CASSLYSDRVGGGYTF. The CDR3 region has the DNA TGTGCCAGCAGCTTGTATTCAGACAGGGTGGGAGGTGGCTACACCTTC.

The chain uses TRBV11-2 and TRBJ2-5; D gene unclear. Trimming took off 1 base at V and 5 bases at J, with 14 bases between the two ends. This CDR3 region has 15 residues. Germline CDR1 reads SGHAT; CDR2 reads FQNNGV. The CDR3 DNA follows: TGTGCCAGCAGCTTAGGCCCAAGGTCAATGGAGACCCAGTACTTC. Its protein product is CASSLGPRSMETQYF.

The chain links TRBV10-3 to TRBJ2-7; the D gene is possibly TRBD2 (6 bases). CDR1 and CDR2 (germline): ENHRY, SYGVKD. V was pared by 3 bases and J by 0 bases, with 21 bases between. This CDR3 comprises 18 residues. CDR3 sequence reads: CAISDLGGTGLFSYEQYF. In nucleotides, the CDR3 is TGTGCCATCAGTGATTTGGGGGGAACAGGCCTCTTCTCCTACGAGCAGTACTTC.

The genes are TRBV5-1 and TRBJ2-3, with D perhaps TRBD1 or TRBD2 (6 bases each). The CDR3 runs to 14 residues. V shed 4 bases and J shed 2 bases, with 11 bases lying between them. CDR1 SGHRS and CDR2 YFSETQ come from the germline V gene. The CDR3 DNA reads TGCGCCAGCAGCAGGGGGGTCCCCACAGATACGCAGTATTTT. This sequence encodes CASSRGVPTDTQYF.

This clonotype was observed a handful of times. The chain couples TRBV2 to TRBJ2-7; 12 positions agree with TRBD2. Germline V gene sequence: CDR1 SNHLY, CDR2 FYNNEI. The trim removed 6 bases at V and 1 base at J, leaving 10 bases unmatched. The CDR3 runs 17 residues. In nucleotides, the CDR3 is TGTGCCAGCAGGTTCCGGACTAGCGGGGACCAATCCTACGAGCAGTACTTC. Its protein is CASRFRTSGDQSYEQYF.

J is TRBJ1-1 and V is TRBV5-1, with TRBD1 identical over 11 bases. V shed 3 bases, J shed 7 bases, and the junction held 11 bases outside the gene matches. This CDR3 region has 16 residues. Germline lookup yields CDR1 SGHRS and CDR2 YFSETQ. In DNA form, the CDR3 reads TGCGCCAGCAGCTCTCCGGGACAGGGGGTAGACAGTGAAGCTTTCTTT. Translated, it gives CASSSPGQGVDSEAFF.

This chain links TRBV20-1 with TRBJ1-2, with D unresolved. The germline CDR1 and CDR2 sequences are DFQATT and SNEGSKA (reference sequence). The V gene lost 2 bases and the J gene lost 6 bases, with 13 bases spanning the gap. This CDR3 is built from 13 residues. The CDR3 reads CSARKGYIHGYTF. The CDR3 nucleotides are TGCAGTGCTAGAAAAGGATACATCCATGGCTACACCTTC.

The chain couples TRBV20-1 to TRBJ2-5, with unresolved D. The CDR3 sequence is 11 residues long. In germline, CDR1 is DFQATT, CDR2 SNEGSKA (reference sequence). V lost 3 bases, J lost 5 bases, and 7 bases lay in between. CDR3 region: CSARSSETQYF. In nucleotides, the CDR3 is TGCAGTGCTAGGTCGTCGGAGACCCAGTACTTC.

The chain combines TRBV28 with TRBJ1-5; possible D gene TRBD1, 5 bases. The CDR3 contains 15 residues. Deletions cut 6 bases from V and 0 bases from J, with 12 bases between. The V gene's germline CDR1 is MDHEN and CDR2 SYDVKM. The CDR3 nucleotides read TGTGCCAGCAGGCCCCAGGGTCGTAGCAATCAGCCCCAGCATTTT. Translation gives CASRPQGRSNQPQHF.

The chain recombines TRBV3-1 with TRBJ1-4; 7 bases fit TRBD1. Germline V gives CDR1 LGHDT, CDR2 YNNKEL (reference sequence). V lost 6 bases and J lost 7; bases outside the gene matches: 5. This CDR3 comprises 13 residues. This CDR3 is CASSGRGFEKLFF. The CDR3 DNA sequence: TGTGCCAGCAGTGGCAGGGGGTTTGAAAAACTGTTTTTT.

The chain uses TRBV20-1 and TRBJ1-2; tentatively, D is TRBD1 (6 bases). The V end lost 2 bases, the J end lost 8 bases, and 15 bases lay between the germline ends. Germline CDR1 and CDR2: DFQATT and SNEGSKA (reference sequence). The CDR3 is 13 residues long. CDR3 nucleotide sequence: TGCAGTGCTAGAATGCCGGGGGCCGAGGGCTACACCTTC. As protein: CSARMPGAEGYTF.

This chain links TRBV20-1 with TRBJ2-7; D possibly corresponds to TRBD2 (5 bases). Trimming stripped 0 bases from V and 3 bases from J, with 12 bases between. CDR1 and CDR2 from the germline V gene are DFQATT and SNEGSKA (reference sequence). The CDR3 runs to 14 residues. The CDR3 region is CSARESGGLYEQYF. CDR3 nucleotides: TGCAGTGCTAGAGAGTCTGGAGGTCTCTACGAGCAGTACTTC.

The chain employs TRBV6-2 or TRBV6-3 and TRBJ2-1; 7 positions match TRBD2. Trimming took 10 bases from V and 4 from J; bases not matched to a gene: 10. Per the germline V gene, CDR1 is MNHEY and CDR2 is SVGEGT. There are 14 residues in the CDR3. The CDR3: CATTGLGRYNEQFF. CDR3 nucleotide sequence: TGTGCCACCACTGGACTAGGTCGGTACAATGAGCAGTTCTTC.

A single count supports this clonotype. This rearrangement joins TRBV6-5 to TRBJ1-6; no definite D call. Germline-derived CDR1 and CDR2 are MNHEY and SVGAGI. V lost 0 bases, J lost 8 bases, and 17 bases lay in between. The length of the CDR3 is 17 residues. CDR3 nucleotides: TGTGCCAGCAGTTACTCGAAAATCGGTTCCCTTTATTCACCCCTCCACTTT. Protein sequence: CASSYSKIGSLYSPLHF.

This sequence joins TRBV7-2 and TRBJ2-1, with 8 bases identical to TRBD2. The CDR3 is 15 residues long. The trim removed 1 base at V and 10 bases at J, leaving 9 bases unmatched. Per germline, CDR1 SGHTA and CDR2 FQGNSA. CDR3 amino acids: CASSLGGLGGPEQFF. CDR3 nucleotide sequence: TGTGCCAGCAGCTTAGGGGGACTAGGGGGTCCGGAGCAGTTCTTC. The full variable domain, rest sourced from reference TRBV7-2 and TRBJ2-1, is GAGVSQSPSNKVTEKGKDVELRCDPISGHTALYWYRQSLGQGLEFLIYFQGNSAPDKSGLPSDRFSAERTGGSVSTLTIQRTQQEDSAVYLCASSLGGLGGPEQFFGPGTRLTVL.

The rearrangement joins TRBV10-2 to TRBJ1-4, with D tentatively TRBD1 (5 bases). Germline V lookup: CDR1 WSHSY, CDR2 SAAADI. Trimming cost V 3 bases and J 13 bases, with 15 bases left between them. The CDR3 consists of 13 residues. The CDR3 region is CASSDAEGYGLFF. As DNA, the CDR3 is TGCGCCAGCAGTGACGCGGAGGGGTATGGACTGTTTTTT.

This clonotype was recorded at least ten times. The CDR3 bases are TGTGCCAGCAGCTTTACCAAACCCCAAGAGACCCAGTACTTC. Amino acid sequence: CASSFTKPQETQYF. V is TRBV5-5 and J is TRBJ2-5; D call uncertain. The germline V gene encodes CDR1 SGHKS and CDR2 YYEKEE (reference sequence). Trimming pared 2 bases from V and 1 base from J, leaving 9 bases between. This CDR3 is built from 14 residues.

This clonotype was detected once. Here the CDR3 DNA reads TGTGCCAGCAGCTTGACAGGGGTATCCGGCGGGGAGCTGTTTTTT. Translated, it gives CASSLTGVSGGELFF. This sequence joins TRBV7-3 and TRBJ2-2; 8 bases map to TRBD1. This CDR3 spans 15 amino acids. Trimming took 3 bases from V and 7 from J; bases not matched to a gene: 7. CDR1 is SGHTA, CDR2 FQGTGA, per germline.

The chain links TRBV12-3 or TRBV12-4 to TRBJ2-1; TRBD2 is a possible D gene (6 bases). The CDR3 length is 13 residues. Trimming pared 2 bases from V and 8 bases from J, leaving 10 bases between. The CDR3 nucleotides read TGTGCCAGCAGTTTAACTAGGAGGGATGAGCAGTTCTTC. It specifies CASSLTRRDEQFF.

The chain is built from TRBV7-9 and TRBJ2-7, with D maybe TRBD1 (6 bases). The CDR3 extends over 15 amino acids. Deletions cut 3 bases from V and 2 bases from J, with 14 bases between. Germline values: CDR1 SEHNR, CDR2 FQNEAQ (reference sequence). CDR3 sequence (DNA): TGTGCCAGCAGCTTGAGAAAGCAGGGGACCTACGAGCAGTACTTC. Protein product: CASSLRKQGTYEQYF.

The chain carries TRBV6-5 and TRBJ2-2; D is ambiguous. With 2 bases removed from V and 0 bases from J, the gap between germline ends came to 10 bases. The CDR3 consists of 16 residues. CDR1 is MNHEY and CDR2 is SVGAGI in the germline V gene. The CDR3 DNA reads TGTGCCAGCAGTTACCTTCGACTCCCGAACACCGGGGAGCTGTTTTTT. The encoded protein is CASSYLRLPNTGELFF.

This clonotype was seen a few times. The chain has TRBV3-1 and TRBJ2-3; the match to TRBD1 covers 11 bases. The V segment lost 3 bases and the J segment 7 bases; nucleotides outside the gene matches: 6. The CDR3 spans 15 residues. The germline gives CDR1 LGHDT, CDR2 YNNKEL (reference sequence). CDR3 DNA sequence: TGTGCCAGCAGCCACCGGGACAGGGGGAGTTATACGCAGTATTTT. It specifies CASSHRDRGSYTQYF.

The table lists this clonotype with a few counts. The gene calls are TRBV21-1 and TRBJ1-5. TRBV21-1 corresponds to a pseudogene. The CDR3 runs to 13 residues. This CDR3 is CASSKGRDQPQHF. Here the CDR3 DNA reads TGTGCCAGCAGCAAAGGCCGCGATCAGCCCCAGCATTTT.

This clonotype occurred a few times. The chain links TRBV7-9 to TRBJ2-5; perhaps TRBD2 as D (7 bases). This CDR3 contains 16 residues. In germline, CDR1 is SEHNR, CDR2 FQNEAQ (reference sequence). Between the trimmed V and J ends, which lost 5 bases and 3 bases, there was a span of 19 bases. CDR3 sequence (DNA): TGTGCCAGCAGCACCCCCAGTAGGGGGGGGGAAGAGACCCAGTACTTC. This gives the protein CASSTPSRGGEETQYF.

This clonotype was counted at least ten times. The chain is built from TRBV27 and TRBJ1-2; D unresolved. V was pared by 4 bases and J by 5 bases, with 8 bases between. Germline CDR1 reads MNHEY; CDR2 reads SMNVEV (reference sequence). The CDR3 is made up of 12 amino acids. The DNA for the CDR3 is TGTGCCAGCAGTTCACCGCCTTATGGCTACACCTTC. It is translated as CASSSPPYGYTF.

The gene calls are TRBV29-1 and TRBJ2-1; 7 bases are a match to TRBD2. V lost 4 bases and J lost 13; bases outside the gene matches: 10. The CDR3 loop spans 12 amino acids. Germline assignment: CDR1 SQVTM and CDR2 ANQGSEA. CDR3 residues: CSVGLSGINQFF. DNA of the CDR3: TGCAGCGTTGGACTAAGCGGGATTAACCAGTTCTTC.

This chain connects TRBV9 to TRBJ2-7; maybe TRBD2 (5 bases). Trimming took 0 bases from V and 0 from J, leaving 13 bases between them. This CDR3 has 16 amino acids. Germline V CDR1 and CDR2: SGDLS, YYNGEE. DNA of the CDR3: TGTGCCAGCAGCGTAGGGGATAGCGACCGCTCCTACGAGCAGTACTTC. This translates into CASSVGDSDRSYEQYF.

This clonotype was observed a handful of times. V and J are TRBV5-1 and TRBJ2-1; D perhaps matches TRBD2 (6 bases). Germline CDR1 is SGHRS and CDR2 is YFSETQ. There are 13 residues in the CDR3. V was trimmed by 5 bases and J by 6 bases, leaving 12 bases between them. CDR3 residues: CASRSGGGNEQFF. The CDR3 region has the DNA TGCGCCAGCAGGTCCGGGGGAGGCAATGAGCAGTTCTTC.